This T cell receptor beta chain appears in the sequencing data of a study of CD8+ T cells in alopecia areata. Across the study: Treatment of the treated patients consisted of oral tofacitinib, 5 to 10 mg twice daily. Tofacitinib continued for 6 to 18 months and was then withheld for 6 months.

The treatment: oral pan-JAK inhibitor, 5-10 mg twice daily. Collected material from alopecia areata patients comprised lesional scalp punch biopsies and peripheral blood. Study-wide points: Scalp lesions, especially in alopecia totalis/universalis, had higher clonality than normal scalp. TCR sharing across patients was less clear than in mice, possibly HLA-related.

RNA was extracted and reverse transcribed into cDNA as the sequencing template. Profiled with immunoSEQ multiplex PCR; TCRdb holds only in-frame clones, not every one. The table includes some 7,000 clones, around 60% detected once. The CDR3 sequence is 14 residues long. CDR1 and CDR2 (germline): LNHDA, SQIVND (reference sequence). J gave up 4 bases and V 3 bases, and 4 bases lay outside the gene matches. As regards this clone: The antigen is unknown.

The sequence was collected from a human donor with alopecia areata. V gene TRBV19 combines with J gene TRBJ2-3; 7 bases fit TRBD2. Sequenced material: skin, taken at week 4, from a patient treated with tofacitinib. CDR3 bases: TGTGCCAGTAGTATGGCGGGAGCCCCAGATACGCAGTATTTT. This gives the protein CASSMAGAPDTQYF.